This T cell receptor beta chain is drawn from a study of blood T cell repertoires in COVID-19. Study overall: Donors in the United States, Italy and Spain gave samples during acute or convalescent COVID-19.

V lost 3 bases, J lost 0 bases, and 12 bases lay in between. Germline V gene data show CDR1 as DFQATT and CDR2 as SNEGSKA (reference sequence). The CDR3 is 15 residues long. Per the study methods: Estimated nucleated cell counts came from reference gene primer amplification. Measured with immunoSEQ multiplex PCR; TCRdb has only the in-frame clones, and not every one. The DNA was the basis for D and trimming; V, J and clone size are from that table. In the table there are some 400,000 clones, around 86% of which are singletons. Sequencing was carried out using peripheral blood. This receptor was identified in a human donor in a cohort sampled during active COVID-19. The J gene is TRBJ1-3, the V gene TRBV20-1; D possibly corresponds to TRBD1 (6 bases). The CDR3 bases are TGCAGTGCTAGTAGGGGACAAAGCTCTGGAAACACCATATATTTT. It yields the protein CSASRGQSSGNTIYF.